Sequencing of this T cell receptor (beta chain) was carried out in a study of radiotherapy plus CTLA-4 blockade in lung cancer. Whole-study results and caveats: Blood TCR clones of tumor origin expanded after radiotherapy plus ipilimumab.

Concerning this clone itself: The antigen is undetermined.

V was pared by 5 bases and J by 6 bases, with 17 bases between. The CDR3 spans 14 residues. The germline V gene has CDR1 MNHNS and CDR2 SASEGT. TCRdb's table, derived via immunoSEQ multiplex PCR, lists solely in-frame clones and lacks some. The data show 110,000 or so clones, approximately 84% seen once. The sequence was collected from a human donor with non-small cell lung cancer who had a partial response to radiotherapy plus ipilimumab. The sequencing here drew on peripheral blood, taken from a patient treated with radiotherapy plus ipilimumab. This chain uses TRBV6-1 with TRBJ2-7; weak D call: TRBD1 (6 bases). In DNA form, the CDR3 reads TGTGCCAGCAGTCCCCGCGGAACAGGGCGCGAGCAGTACTTC. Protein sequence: CASSPRGTGREQYF.